Listed below are T cell receptor beta chains from one sample, sequenced in a study of Ad26.COV2.S vaccination and SARS-CoV-2 variants. Produced via immunoSEQ multiplex PCR; TCRdb's table is partial and in-frame only. This table has around 400,000 clones, about 93% appearing once. The material sequenced was peripheral blood, taken in a trial of Ad26.COV2.S vaccine versus placebo. These receptors were taken from a person between 18 and 65 years old who received the Ad26.COV2.S COVID-19 vaccine or a placebo. CDR3s leave out the opening cysteine and the closing phenylalanine or tryptophan. Each record gives: clone size, J gene, V gene, CDR3 protein. Some rows have no size entry. The others give once, few or many, or a class for an expanded clone.

NA TRBJ2-6 TRBV6-2/TRBV6-3 ASSSHRGRNPGANVLT
NA TRBJ2-3 TRBV18 ASSPPVSDTQY
NA TRBJ1-6 TRBV30 AWGRGGNNSPLH
NA TRBJ1-1 TRBV10-3 AISESIGGNTEAF
NA TRBJ2-1 TRBV11-3 ASSPGEGYNEQF
once TRBJ1-1 TRBV2 ASLQDTEAF
NA TRBJ1-5 TRBV7-6 ASSHSSGLNQPQH
NA TRBJ2-7 TRBV19 ASSRTSGRIHEQY
NA TRBJ2-7 TRBV21-1 ASSKEVTGGGSYEQY
NA TRBJ2-2 TRBV3-1/TRBV3-2 ASSVRQPANTGELF
NA TRBJ1-1 TRBV18 ASSPRSGGSTEAF
NA TRBJ1-1 TRBV7-9 ASSLAHNTEAF
NA TRBJ2-2 TRBV19 ASSESQGRYTGELF